The 11 T cell receptor beta chains presented below share a single source sample, sequenced in a study of shared clonotypes between healthy human individuals. Terminally differentiated effector memory CD45RA+ cells were excluded by CCR7 positive selection of CD45RO-negative cells. Assay used: immunoSEQ multiplex PCR; TCRdb lists only in-frame clones, some missing. There are approximately 840,000 clones in the sample; 90% to 97% occur only once, and less than 0.3% lies in the top ten. Material for sequencing was naive CD8+ T cells sorted from blood. The receptors come from a man younger than 45 in good health.

The chain has TRBV28 and TRBJ1-1; 9 bases fit TRBD1. Germline CDR1 is MDHEN and CDR2 is SYDVKM. This CDR3 has 15 residues. With V trimmed by 4 bases and J by 5 bases, 8 bases remained unmatched. The CDR3 DNA follows: TGTGCCAGCAGTTCCATAACAGGGGGCGGGACTGAAGCTTTCTTT. Amino acids: CASSSITGGGTEAFF.

V gene TRBV9 combines with J gene TRBJ2-1, with 12 bases aligning to TRBD2. CDR3 length equals 15 residues. CDR1 and CDR2 (germline): SGDLS, YYNGEE. Trimming cost V 2 bases and J 10 bases; bases outside gene matches: 7. CDR3 DNA sequence: TGTGCCAGCAGCGTCTCACTAGCGGGAGGTGGAGAGCAGTTCTTC. Amino acids: CASSVSLAGGGEQFF.

The chain recombines TRBV7-6 with TRBJ2-7; TRBD2 matches 12 bases. The CDR3 runs to 17 residues. Germline trimming cut 1 base from V and 4 bases from J; bases unmatched to any gene: 8. The V gene's germline CDR1 is SGHVS and CDR2 FNYEAQ. The CDR3 sequence: CASSLGLAGEPNYEQYF. CDR3 sequence (DNA): TGTGCCAGCAGCTTAGGACTAGCGGGAGAACCCAATTACGAGCAGTACTTC.

The V gene is TRBV5-1, the J gene TRBJ2-5; 11 bases agree with TRBD1. This CDR3 spans 15 amino acids. CDR1 and CDR2 from the germline V gene are SGHRS and YFSETQ. The ends lost 4 bases at V and 5 bases at J; junction bases unmatched: 7. This chain's CDR3 is CASSLMDRGRETQYF. For the CDR3, the DNA is TGCGCCAGCAGCCTTATGGACAGGGGGCGGGAGACCCAGTACTTC.

The rearrangement links TRBV2 to TRBJ2-1, with 9 bases identical to TRBD1. The CDR3 has 13 amino acids. Germline CDR1 reads SNHLY; CDR2 reads FYNNEI. Germline trimming cut 7 bases from V and 5 bases from J; bases unmatched to any gene: 3. The DNA for the CDR3 is TGTGCCAGCACCAACAGGGGGCACAATGAGCAGTTCTTC. Its protein product is CASTNRGHNEQFF.

This clone was seen once. The chain joins TRBV6-5 to TRBJ2-1, with D tentatively TRBD1 or TRBD2 (5 bases each). Germline CDR1 is MNHEY and CDR2 is SVGAGI. The V and J ends lost 5 bases and 6 bases respectively, with 11 bases between them. The CDR3 length is 13 residues. CDR3 bases: TGTGCCAGCAGTGATGGGGGTAGCAATGAGCAGTTCTTC. As protein: CASSDGGSNEQFF.

CDR3 nucleotide sequence: TGCAGCGTTGTCGTAGGTGGCAAAAACATTCAGTACTTC. Translation gives CSVVVGGKNIQYF. The V and J genes are TRBV29-1 and TRBJ2-4; no clear D gene. V was cut by 4 bases and J by 3 bases, with 10 bases left in between. Germline-derived CDR1 and CDR2 are SQVTM and ANQGSEA. The CDR3 runs 13 residues. Supplemented by reference TRBV29-1 and TRBJ2-4, the full variable domain reads SAVISQKPSRDICQRGTSLTIQCQVDSQVTMMFWYRQQPGQSLTLIATANQGSEATYESGFVIDKFPISRPNLTFSTLTVSNMSPEDSSIYLCSVVVGGKNIQYFGAGTRLSVL.

The rearrangement joins TRBV7-6 to TRBJ1-4; tentative D call: TRBD1 (6 bases). The ends were cut back, 5 bases at V and 12 bases at J, with 19 bases in the middle. This CDR3 is 14 amino acids long. From germline, CDR1 is SGHVS and CDR2 FNYEAQ. As DNA, the CDR3 is TGTGCCAGCAGCGAACCGGGACACGGGGTTCAACTGTTTTTT. Protein sequence: CASSEPGHGVQLFF.

This chain connects TRBV9 to TRBJ1-2; 9 bases map to TRBD1. V lost 0 bases to trimming and J lost 4 bases; unmatched junction nucleotides: 7. The CDR3 sequence is 16 residues long. Germline V gives CDR1 SGDLS, CDR2 YYNGEE. The CDR3: CASSVEEGQGFYGYTF. As DNA, the CDR3 is TGTGCCAGCAGCGTAGAAGAGGGACAGGGATTCTATGGCTACACCTTC.

This rearrangement joins TRBV19 to TRBJ2-1; the D gene is possibly TRBD1 (5 bases). V lost 5 bases, J lost 0 bases, and 17 bases lay in between. This CDR3 spans 17 amino acids. The germline CDR1 and CDR2 sequences are LNHDA and SQIVND (reference sequence). CDR3 nucleotides: TGTGCCAGTAGTCCCCGGACAACTTGGGACTCCTACAATGAGCAGTTCTTC. Translation: CASSPRTTWDSYNEQFF. The variable domain in full, with the rest retrieved from reference TRBV19 and TRBJ2-1, is DGGITQSPKYLFRKEGQNVTLSCEQNLNHDAMYWYRQDPGQGLRLIYYSQIVNDFQKGDIAEGYSVSREKKESFPLTVTSAQKNPTAFYLCASSPRTTWDSYNEQFFGPGTRLTVL.

With respect to this clone: Within the sample, other DNA sequences also encode this same CDR3. The rearrangement links TRBV27 to TRBJ2-7, with 11 positions matching TRBD2. The CDR3 spans 15 residues. V was pared by 6 bases and J by 6 bases, with 10 bases of the junction left unmatched. CDR1 and CDR2 (germline): MNHEY, SMNVEV (reference sequence). CDR3 nucleotide sequence: TGTGCCAGCAGCTCACTAGCGGGGGTTACCGGCGAGCAGTACTTC. It encodes CASSSLAGVTGEQYF.